This T cell receptor beta chain derives from a study of CD8 T cells in ankylosing spondylitis. Overall study results and limits: Reports say disease-linked clones showed up significantly more in matched ankylosing spondylitis synovial fluid. The authors found the disease-linked clones to be CD8+ and relatively rare in peripheral blood. Seemingly characteristic of ankylosing spondylitis blood was a TCR beta motif consisting of several highly homologous variants.

The table lists this clonotype with many counts. Its antigen remains unknown. The CDR3 is made up of 13 amino acids. Germline V gives CDR1 DFQATT, CDR2 SNEGSKA (reference sequence). Trimming removed 6 bases at V and 3 bases at J, with 14 bases between. TCRdb reprocessed the 5' RACE reads with MiXCR, giving one entry per CDR3 protein. Of approximately 260,000 distinct CDR3 sequences in the sample, roughly 8.6% were seen once. The J gene is TRBJ1-1, the V gene TRBV20-1; D perhaps matches TRBD1 (5 bases). The source material was blood, either unsorted or a sorted T cell fraction (not recorded which). The TCR sequence derives from a male donor with ankylosing spondylitis or in good health (not recorded which). CDR3 sequence reads: CSASSGTHTEAFF. The CDR3 nucleotides are TGCAGTGCCTCCTCCGGGACTCACACTGAAGCTTTCTTT.